This passage covers 17 T cell receptor beta chains from one sample sequenced in a study of blood T cell repertoires in COVID-19. Clones were read by immunoSEQ multiplex PCR, and TCRdb kept only the in-frame ones, dropping some. The sample gives about 170,000 clones, approximately 83% of which show up once; under 13% is in the top ten. Source material: peripheral blood. These receptor sequences come from a man in his 70s with active or convalescent COVID-19.

The genes are TRBV5-1 and TRBJ1-1; D might be TRBD1 (6 bases). V shed 3 bases and J shed 1 base, with 16 bases lying between them. CDR1 is SGHRS, CDR2 YFSETQ, per germline. CDR3 size: 16 residues. CDR3 protein: CASSWKDSLGNTEAFF. The CDR3 DNA follows: TGCGCCAGCAGCTGGAAGGACAGCTTGGGGAACACTGAAGCTTTCTTT. Drawing the rest from reference TRBV5-1 and TRBJ1-1, the complete variable domain is KAGVTQTPRYLIKTRGQQVTLSCSPISGHRSVSWYQQTPGQGLQFLFEYFSETQRNKGNFPGRFSGRQFSNSRSEMNVSTLELGDSALYLCASSWKDSLGNTEAFFGQGTRLTVV.

The chain joins TRBV7-2 to TRBJ1-6; D remains ambiguous. V dropped 2 bases and J dropped 7 bases, with 3 bases sitting between them. Germline lookup yields CDR1 SGHTA and CDR2 FQGNSA. The CDR3 has 12 amino acids. CDR3 sequence: CASSLRNSPLHF. CDR3 DNA sequence: TGTGCCAGCAGCTTACGGAATTCACCCCTCCACTTT. Full variable domain (rest looked up from reference TRBV7-2 and TRBJ1-6): GAGVSQSPSNKVTEKGKDVELRCDPISGHTALYWYRQSLGQGLEFLIYFQGNSAPDKSGLPSDRFSAERTGGSVSTLTIQRTQQEDSAVYLCASSLRNSPLHFGNGTRLTVT.

The chain employs TRBV5-4 and TRBJ2-1; weak D call: TRBD2 (5 bases). The germline V gene encodes CDR1 SGHNT and CDR2 YYREEE (reference sequence). This CDR3 is built from 13 residues. Trimming removed 1 base at V and 6 bases at J, with 8 bases between. The CDR3 coding sequence is TGTGCCAGCAGCTTGCTAGGGAGCAATGAGCAGTTCTTC. Protein: CASSLLGSNEQFF.

Remarks on this clone: The same CDR3 also results from other DNA sequences found in this sample. This chain uses TRBV10-3 with TRBJ2-5, with D possibly TRBD1 on 5 matching bases. Trimming pared 4 bases from V and 5 bases from J, leaving 11 bases between. From germline, CDR1 is ENHRY and CDR2 SYGVKD. The CDR3 sequence is 13 residues long. The CDR3 DNA reads as TGTGCCATCAGTGGTGGGGCTGGGGAGACCCAGTACTTC. Translated: CAISGGAGETQYF.

The chain is built from TRBV19 and TRBJ1-4; 10 bases are shared with TRBD1. CDR1 and CDR2 (germline): LNHDA, SQIVND (reference sequence). V was pared by 5 bases and J by 7 bases, with 4 bases of the junction left unmatched. The CDR3 sequence is 14 residues long. DNA for the CDR3: TGTGCCAGTAGTCCCCGGGACAGGGGTGAAAAACTGTTTTTT. This gives the protein CASSPRDRGEKLFF.

V is TRBV9 and J is TRBJ1-2; 10 nucleotides match TRBD1. The CDR3 runs to 15 residues. Germline CDR1 SGDLS, CDR2 YYNGEE. The V gene end was trimmed by 0 bases and the J gene end by 6 bases; junction bases not matched to a gene: 5. The CDR3, as DNA: TGTGCCAGCAGCGTAGATCCGACAGGGGGCGATGGCTACACCTTC. Amino acids: CASSVDPTGGDGYTF.

The chain uses TRBV7-8 and TRBJ1-4; tentative D call: TRBD1 (5 bases). Trimming cost V 0 bases and J 0 bases, with 11 bases left between them. CDR3 length: 17 amino acids. Germline V gives CDR1 SGHVS, CDR2 FQNEAQ. CDR3 sequence (DNA): TGTGCCAGCAGCTTAGCGCCTACGGGGGCAACTAATGAAAAACTGTTTTTT. Amino acid sequence: CASSLAPTGATNEKLFF. Supplemented by reference TRBV7-8 and TRBJ1-4, the full variable domain reads GAGVSQSPRYKVAKRGQDVALRCDPISGHVSLFWYQQALGQGPEFLTYFQNEAQLDKSGLPSDRFFAERPEGSVSTLKIQRTQQEDSAVYLCASSLAPTGATNEKLFFGSGTQLSVL.

This rearrangement joins TRBV19 to TRBJ1-5; no reliable D call. The germline V gene encodes CDR1 LNHDA and CDR2 SQIVND (reference sequence). The CDR3 is 15 amino acids. Between the trimmed V and J ends, which lost 3 bases and 7 bases, there was a span of 16 bases. CDR3 sequence (DNA): TGTGCCAGTAGTATTAGTCCCGGTTTGGGCCAGCCCCAGCATTTT. Protein sequence: CASSISPGLGQPQHF.

The chain employs TRBV11-3 and TRBJ2-1, with TRBD2 matching 16 bases. This CDR3 has 16 residues. Looked up from germline, CDR1 is SGHNT and CDR2 is YENEEA. V gave up 5 bases and J gave up 5 bases; unmatched junction bases: 3. CDR3 bases: TGTGCCAGCAGCCCGGGACTAGCGGGAGGGGACAATGAGCAGTTCTTC. It encodes CASSPGLAGGDNEQFF.

The chain employs TRBV7-2 and TRBJ2-7; TRBD1 matches at 7 bases. The CDR3 runs to 15 residues. Germline assignment: CDR1 SGHTA and CDR2 FQGNSA. V was pared by 5 bases and J by 2 bases, with 9 bases of the junction left unmatched. The CDR3 DNA reads TGTGCCAGCAGCATACCCCCGGACAGGACCTACGAGCAGTACTTC. Its protein product is CASSIPPDRTYEQYF.

V usage is TRBV18 and J usage is TRBJ1-4; 9 bases are a match to TRBD1. After removal of 3 bases from V and 7 bases from J, the junction contained 0 bases not matched to a gene. Germline V gives CDR1 KGHSH, CDR2 LQKENI. This CDR3 has 13 amino acids. CDR3 protein: CASSPDRGEKLFF. CDR3 bases: TGTGCCAGCTCACCGGACAGGGGTGAAAAACTGTTTTTT.

V is TRBV5-5 and J is TRBJ1-4; unclear D gene. There are 15 residues in the CDR3. CDR1 and CDR2 from the germline V gene are SGHKS and YYEKEE (reference sequence). The ends were cut back, 4 bases at V and 8 bases at J, with 18 bases in the middle. The CDR3 DNA sequence: TGTGCCAGCAGCCCCGCTGTGGGGAGCGGGGAAAAACTGTTTTTT. This translates into CASSPAVGSGEKLFF.

In DNA form, the CDR3 reads TGTGCCAGCAGCTTAGTGGGGGCAGGGGAGCAGTACTTC. It is translated as CASSLVGAGEQYF. The rearrangement joins TRBV11-2 to TRBJ2-7, with D possibly being TRBD1 (6 bases). V was pared by 1 base and J by 7 bases, with 11 bases between. The germline CDR1 and CDR2 sequences are SGHAT and FQNNGV. CDR3 length: 13 residues.

The rearrangement links TRBV7-2 to TRBJ1-1, with D uncertain. CDR3 length: 15 amino acids. The germline V and J ends were trimmed by 5 bases and 0 bases, with 13 bases remaining between them. Germline V gene data show CDR1 as SGHTA and CDR2 as FQGNSA. The CDR3 spells CASSLPGNLNTEAFF. The DNA for the CDR3 is TGTGCCAGCAGCCTCCCGGGTAATTTGAACACTGAAGCTTTCTTT. The full variable domain, with the rest looked up from reference TRBV7-2 and TRBJ1-1, is GAGVSQSPSNKVTEKGKDVELRCDPISGHTALYWYRQSLGQGLEFLIYFQGNSAPDKSGLPSDRFSAERTGGSVSTLTIQRTQQEDSAVYLCASSLPGNLNTEAFFGQGTRLTVV.

The chain combines TRBV5-1 with TRBJ1-4; 9 bases match TRBD1. The CDR3 sequence is 15 residues long. With 3 bases clipped from V and 5 bases from J, the junction kept 5 bases outside the gene matches. The germline V gene encodes CDR1 SGHRS and CDR2 YFSETQ. CDR3 coding DNA: TGCGCCAGCAGCTGGGAGGGGACAGGGAATGAAAAACTGTTTTTT. Protein product: CASSWEGTGNEKLFF.

The CDR3 nucleotides read TGTGCCAGCAGTCCGTCGATCCGGTTGGAGACCCAGTACTTC. Protein: CASSPSIRLETQYF. J is TRBJ2-5 and V is TRBV6-5; D call uncertain. Germline CDR1 reads MNHEY; CDR2 reads SVGAGI. The germline V and J ends were trimmed by 5 bases and 5 bases, with 15 bases remaining between them. The CDR3 consists of 14 residues.

A note on this clone: This specimen includes other DNA sequences encoding the same CDR3. The genes are TRBV27 and TRBJ2-7; TRBD2 is a possible D gene (6 bases). The CDR3 has 14 amino acids. Between the trimmed V and J ends, which lost 2 bases and 3 bases, there was a span of 11 bases. From germline, CDR1 is MNHEY and CDR2 SMNVEV (reference sequence). The CDR3: CASSLTGLVYEQYF. The CDR3 DNA sequence: TGTGCCAGCAGTTTAACGGGACTTGTCTACGAGCAGTACTTC.